These 21 T cell receptor beta chains were all obtained from the same sample, sequenced in a study of T cells in Graves' hyperthyroidism and ophthalmopathy. From RNA transcripts, TCR beta CDR3 regions were amplified. TCR CDR3 regions were first amplified by RT-PCR with HTBI primers. TCRdb redid the calling of the multiplex PCR reads with MiXCR, one entry per CDR3 protein. The sample contains about 690,000 distinct CDR3 sequences, roughly 17% of which appear only once. Sample: blood. The receptors derive from a middle-aged man with Graves' hyperthyroidism.

This clonotype has more than one count but fewer than ten. V and J are TRBV30 and TRBJ2-6; perhaps TRBD1 as D (5 bases). This CDR3 is 12 amino acids long. CDR1 is GTSNPN and CDR2 is SVGIG in the germline V gene (reference sequence). Trimming took 5 bases from V and 3 from J, leaving 5 bases between them. CDR3 loop: CAWDSGANVLTF. CDR3 nucleotides: TGTGCCTGGGACAGTGGGGCCAACGTCCTGACTTTC.

Details on this clonotype: This clone may be a read error of a much larger clone one base away. CDR3 in amino acids: CASSDPGTNNEQFF. The CDR3 DNA sequence: TGTGCCAGCAGTGACCCCGGGACCAACAATGAGCAGTTCTTC. The chain couples TRBV28 to TRBJ2-1, with D perhaps being TRBD1 or TRBD2 (5 bases each). The CDR3 length is 14 residues. Per germline, CDR1 MDHEN and CDR2 SYDVKM. V lost 5 bases and J lost 5, with 13 bases in between.

The chain combines TRBV5-1 with TRBJ1-4; no clear D. Trimming shortened V by 4 bases and J by 0 bases, and 16 bases separated the two germline ends. The CDR3 sequence is 17 residues long. The germline gives CDR1 SGHRS, CDR2 YFSETQ. The DNA for the CDR3 is TGCGCCAGCAGCCCAGGTCTTCCGACGGCAACTAATGAAAAACTGTTTTTT. This sequence encodes CASSPGLPTATNEKLFF.

This clonotype was found a few times. V is TRBV28 and J is TRBJ1-6; D is undetermined. The ends were cut back, 1 base at V and 5 bases at J, with 6 bases in the middle. Germline V lookup: CDR1 MDHEN, CDR2 SYDVKM. CDR3 length: 14 residues. This chain's CDR3 is CASSLSRNNSPLHF. CDR3 in DNA: TGTGCCAGCAGTTTATCGCGGAATAATTCACCCCTCCACTTT.

This clonotype was seen ten or more times. The chain employs TRBV11-2 and TRBJ1-3, with 7 bases matching TRBD1. CDR3 length: 18 residues. The ends lost 6 bases at V and 3 bases at J; junction bases unmatched: 17. CDR1 and CDR2 from the germline V gene are SGHAT and FQNNGV. The CDR3 nucleotides are TGTGCCAGCAGGAGCAGGGGACAGTTCGATAGAAGTGGAAACACCATATATTTT. Its translation is CASRSRGQFDRSGNTIYF.

The sample holds many counts of this clonotype. The rearrangement links TRBV20-1 to TRBJ2-1, with 11 bases lining up with TRBD2. Germline V gene data show CDR1 as DFQATT and CDR2 as SNEGSKA (reference sequence). The CDR3 covers 17 residues. J lost 3 bases, V lost 3 bases, and 10 bases had no gene match. CDR3 amino acids: CSASPKKGLAVYNEQFF. CDR3 bases: TGCAGTGCTAGCCCCAAAAAGGGACTAGCGGTCTACAATGAGCAGTTCTTC.

This clonotype was seen only a few times. J is TRBJ2-3 and V is TRBV4-3; D is possibly TRBD2 (6 bases). CDR1 LGHNA and CDR2 YSLEER come from the germline V gene. The CDR3 spans 16 residues. V was clipped by 4 bases and J by 1 base, with 15 bases between them. The CDR3 region has the DNA TGCGCCAGCAGCCCCGAGGGCGAGCGGGGCACAGATACGCAGTATTTT. Translated, it gives CASSPEGERGTDTQYF.

This clonotype was observed many times. The genes are TRBV18 and TRBJ2-7; D gene unclear. The length of the CDR3 is 14 residues. V was cut by 8 bases and J by 1 base, with 15 bases left in between. From germline, CDR1 is KGHSH and CDR2 LQKENI. The chain's CDR3 is CASTYNDGSYEQYF. The CDR3 DNA follows: TGTGCCAGCACATATAATGACGGGTCCTACGAGCAGTACTTC.

This CDR3 is CAWNGASRTEAFF. For the CDR3, the DNA is TGTGCCTGGAATGGGGCGTCGCGAACTGAAGCTTTCTTT. The chain combines TRBV30 with TRBJ1-1, with a possible D match to TRBD1 (5 bases). V lost 4 bases and J 5 bases, leaving 14 bases between the germline ends. This CDR3 has 13 amino acids. Germline assignment: CDR1 GTSNPN and CDR2 SVGIG (reference sequence).

In this sample, this clonotype turned up many times. This chain links TRBV7-2 with TRBJ2-1; TRBD2 aligns across 9 bases. This CDR3 has 15 residues. Germline CDR1 reads SGHTA; CDR2 reads FQGNSA. With 4 bases clipped from V and 3 bases from J, the junction kept 4 bases outside the gene matches. Here the CDR3 reads CASSWGLAVYNEQFF. The CDR3 DNA reads TGTGCCAGCAGCTGGGGACTAGCAGTCTACAATGAGCAGTTCTTC.

This clonotype was detected ten times or more. This chain uses TRBV9 with TRBJ2-7; 10 bases map to TRBD1. Germline CDR1 SGDLS, CDR2 YYNGEE. Trimming at V came to 3 bases and at J to 3 bases, leaving 6 bases not matched to a gene. The CDR3 contains 15 residues. The CDR3 DNA reads TGTGCCAGCAGCGGGACCGGGACAGGGGACTACGAGCAGTACTTC. Translated: CASSGTGTGDYEQYF. Full variable domain (remainder filled in from reference TRBV9 and TRBJ2-7): DSGVTQTPKHLITATGQRVTLRCSPRSGDLSVYWYQQSLDQGLQFLIQYYNGEERAKGNILERFSAQQFPDLHSELNLSSLELGDSALYFCASSGTGTGDYEQYFGPGTRLTVT.

The rearrangement uses TRBV20-1 and TRBJ2-1; tentative D call: TRBD1 (6 bases). CDR3 length: 14 residues. Trimming pared 3 bases from V and 1 base from J, leaving 10 bases between. Looked up from germline, CDR1 is DFQATT and CDR2 is SNEGSKA (reference sequence). The CDR3 DNA is TGCAGTGCTAGGGACAGCCTATCCTACAATGAGCAGTTCTTC. Its protein product is CSARDSLSYNEQFF.

The gene calls are TRBV5-1 and TRBJ1-2; TRBD1 matches 8 bases. Germline V gives CDR1 SGHRS, CDR2 YFSETQ. After removal of 1 base from V and 10 bases from J, the junction contained 6 bases not matched to a gene. The CDR3 covers 13 residues. The CDR3 reads CASSLLDRDDYTF. DNA for the CDR3: TGCGCCAGCAGCTTGCTGGACAGGGATGACTACACCTTC.

This clonotype has a handful of counts. The gene calls are TRBV7-9 and TRBJ1-1; 9 bases align to TRBD1. This CDR3 contains 15 residues. The J segment lost 2 bases and the V segment lost 7 bases, leaving 8 bases of the junction unmatched. Germline V gene sequence: CDR1 SEHNR, CDR2 FQNEAQ (reference sequence). CDR3 sequence reads: CASNKWDRANTEAFF. In nucleotides, the CDR3 is TGTGCCAGCAACAAATGGGACAGGGCAAACACTGAAGCTTTCTTT.

V is TRBV19 and J is TRBJ2-3, with D possibly matching TRBD2 (5 bases). The germline gives CDR1 LNHDA, CDR2 SQIVND (reference sequence). The ends were cut back, 6 bases at V and 5 bases at J, with 27 bases in the middle. The CDR3 contains 18 residues. CDR3 DNA: TGTGCCAGTAGACAGAGGGCCTTTGACTACTCTAACAGAGATACGCAGTATTTT. This codes for CASRQRAFDYSNRDTQYF.

This clonotype was seen more than once but under ten times. This chain joins TRBV20-1 and TRBJ2-3; tentative D call: TRBD2 (6 bases). The CDR3 is 14 amino acids. V lost 0 bases and J 3 bases, leaving 10 bases between the germline ends. Looked up from germline, CDR1 is DFQATT and CDR2 is SNEGSKA (reference sequence). Here the CDR3 DNA reads TGCAGTGCTAGAGATGGAGGGAGGACAGATACGCAGTATTTT. Translated, it gives CSARDGGRTDTQYF.

About this clonotype: The junction and the germline gene differ at one end; a read error may be behind it. The chain couples TRBV7-2 to TRBJ2-3; no clear D gene. Germline V lookup: CDR1 SGHTA, CDR2 FQGNSA. This CDR3 comprises 13 residues. The CDR3 DNA follows: TGTGCCAGCAGCTTAGTTAGAACAGATACGAAGTATTTT. This codes for CASSLVRTDTKYF.

This chain uses TRBV11-2 with TRBJ2-7, with D perhaps matching TRBD1 (6 bases). There are 16 residues in the CDR3. The germline V gene encodes CDR1 SGHAT and CDR2 FQNNGV. Trimming took off 3 bases at V and 0 bases at J, with 15 bases between the two ends. The CDR3 DNA follows: TGTGCCAGCAGCTTGATCAGGGGTGGGAGCTCCTACGAGCAGTACTTC. Encoded protein: CASSLIRGGSSYEQYF.

This clonotype showed up just a few times. This chain joins TRBV7-3 and TRBJ2-3, with D unresolved. CDR3 size: 15 residues. Trimming stripped 5 bases from V and 0 bases from J, with 12 bases between. Germline CDR1 and CDR2: SGHTA and FQGTGA. The CDR3 loop is CASSPQQTSTDTQYF. CDR3 sequence (DNA): TGTGCCAGCAGCCCACAACAGACTAGCACAGATACGCAGTATTTT.

This clonotype has ten or more counts. The chain recombines TRBV19 with TRBJ2-7; 9 bases map to TRBD2. CDR3 length equals 14 residues. Per germline, CDR1 LNHDA and CDR2 SQIVND (reference sequence). V lost 3 bases, J lost 6 bases, and 6 bases stayed unmatched. CDR3 sequence: CASSMGTSFAEQYF. Written as DNA, the CDR3 is TGTGCCAGTAGTATGGGGACTAGCTTTGCCGAGCAGTACTTC.

This clonotype was seen at least ten times. The rearrangement uses TRBV29-1 and TRBJ2-2, with TRBD1 matching 8 bases. The CDR3 length is 15 residues. Germline V gives CDR1 SQVTM, CDR2 ANQGSEA. J was trimmed by 2 bases and V by 4 bases; bases with no gene match: 6. CDR3 loop: CSVAPGQANTGELFF. CDR3 coding DNA: TGCAGCGTTGCCCCGGGACAGGCTAACACCGGGGAGCTGTTTTTT.